Listed below are T cell receptor beta chains from one sample, sequenced in a study of T cell repertoires in cytomegalovirus infection. TCRdb analysed the reads with MiXCR anew, one entry per CDR3 protein. The repertoire holds 150,000 to 200,000 distinct CDR3 sequences, roughly an eighth seen once, with 20% to 30% in the top ten. What was sequenced was PBMCs. All receptors come from a human donor in good health (CMV status not recorded). Some clones in this sample may be carry-over from other donors' samples. The CDR3 runs from the conserved cysteine through the conserved F or W. A D gene is named only where the DNA matches it firmly. A clone size is listed for some rows: how often the clone was seen (once, few, many), or a class if it is expanded.

j_call clone_size d_call v_call cdr3_nt cdr3_aa
TRBJ1-1 many . TRBV6-5 TGTGCCAGCAGTTACTCGTCCCACACTGAAGCTTTCTTT CASSYSSHTEAFF
TRBJ1-2 many . TRBV19 TGTGCCAGTAGTTCAACCGGTAACTATGGCTACACCTTC CASSSTGNYGYTF
TRBJ2-5 . . TRBV6-6 TGTGCCAGCAGACTTACTAGCATAGAGACCCAGTACTTC CASRLTSIETQYF
TRBJ2-1 few TRBD1 TRBV29-1 TGCAGCGTGTTGGGACAGGGGGCCCGGGCTGAGCAGTTCTTC CSVLGQGARAEQFF
TRBJ2-7 . TRBD2 TRBV9 TGTGCCAGCAGCGTCGGACTAGCGGGGCCCAAATTACACTACGAGCAGTACTTC CASSVGLAGPKLHYEQYF
TRBJ2-1 . . TRBV4-3 TGCGCCAGCAGCCCACTACTAGAAGTCAATGAGCAGTTCTTC CASSPLLEVNEQFF
TRBJ1-6 many . TRBV10-3 TGTGCCATCAGCGGGGACGGTTATAATTCACCCCTCCACTTT CAISGDGYNSPLHF
TRBJ2-3 many TRBD2 TRBV5-6 TGTGCCAGCAGCTTTATTAGAGCGGGGGGGCCAGATACGCAGTATTTT CASSFIRAGGPDTQYF
TRBJ1-1 many . TRBV7-8 TGTGCCAGCACCCCCGCAGGCATGAACACTGAAGCTTTCTTT CASTPAGMNTEAFF
TRBJ2-6 many . TRBV11-2 TGTGCCAGCAGCTTAGGGGGTCCGGCCAACGTCCTGACTTTC CASSLGGPANVLTF
TRBJ1-5 many TRBD1 TRBV7-2 TGTGCCAGCAGCACCCGACAGGGGGCGGATCAGCCCCAGCATTTT CASSTRQGADQPQHF
TRBJ2-7 . TRBD2 TRBV20-1 TGCAGTGCTCGGGGGGGGACTCACGAGCAGTACTTC CSARGGTHEQYF
TRBJ2-7 few . TRBV7-2 TGTGCCAGCAGCTTAGGGGCAGTTTCTTACGAGCAGTACTTC CASSLGAVSYEQYF
TRBJ1-5 . . TRBV20-1 TGCAGTGCTAGGGACGCGGAGAACCAGCCCCAGCATTTT CSARDAENQPQHF
TRBJ2-5 many . TRBV7-2 TGTGCCAGCAGCTTACGGGGGCCGAGTGAGACCCAGTACTTC CASSLRGPSETQYF
TRBJ2-1 many . TRBV4-1 TGCGCCAGCAGCCAGAGGGACTCCACCCTCATTCAAGAGCAGTTCTTC CASSQRDSTLIQEQFF
TRBJ1-3 few . TRBV20-1 TGCAGTGCAAGAGACCTTGGACGGGGAAACACCATATATTTT CSARDLGRGNTIYF
TRBJ2-1 few . TRBV19 TGTGCCAGTTTTGCTAACAATGAGCAGTTCTTC CASFANNEQFF
TRBJ2-5 once . TRBV7-9 TGTGCCAGCACCCAAGGGGGTCAGCACAAGGCGAGGTACCAAGAGACCCAGTACTTC CASTQGGQHKARYQETQYF
TRBJ1-4 . . TRBV14 TGTGCCAGCAGCCAAGGGTCGACTGGTGAAAAACTGTTTTTT CASSQGSTGEKLFF
TRBJ1-1 many TRBD1 TRBV7-9 TGTGCCAGCAGCTTGACAGGGGTAACTGAAGCTTTCTTT CASSLTGVTEAFF
TRBJ1-2 many . TRBV7-8 TGTGCCAGCAGCTTAAGGGCAGAAGCTAACTATGGCTACACCTTC CASSLRAEANYGYTF
TRBJ2-2 . . TRBV25-1 TGTGCCAGCAGACAGACCGGGACGAACACCGGGGAGCTGTTTTTT CASRQTGTNTGELFF
TRBJ2-7 many . TRBV7-9 TGTGCCAGCAGCTCGGACATGGCCTACGAGCAGTACTTC CASSSDMAYEQYF
TRBJ2-2 . . TRBV27 TGTGCCAGCAGTCGGGACGGGGAGCTGTTTTTT CASSRDGELFF
TRBJ2-2 few . TRBV29-1 TGCAGCGTTGAAGGGGAACGGGCCGGGGAGCTGTTTTTT CSVEGERAGELFF
TRBJ2-7 few . TRBV29-1 TGCAGCGCTGGCTCCAGCTACGAGCAGTACTTC CSAGSSYEQYF
TRBJ1-3 few TRBD1 TRBV4-2 TGTGCCAGCAGCCAACGTTGGGGACAGGGCTTCGGAAACACCATATATTTT CASSQRWGQGFGNTIYF
TRBJ1-2 . TRBD1 TRBV29-1 TGCAGCGTTTGGGACAGGAACTATGGCTACACCTTC CSVWDRNYGYTF
TRBJ2-1 many TRBD2 TRBV6-2/TRBV6-3 TGTGCCAGCAGTACCGGGACTAGCGGTTTTAATGAGCAGTTCTTC CASSTGTSGFNEQFF
TRBJ2-1 . TRBD2 TRBV9 TGTGCCAGCACTTACGGACTAGCGGGGAATGAGCAGTTCTTC CASTYGLAGNEQFF
TRBJ2-7 many . TRBV5-1 TGCGCCAGCAGCCCCCGAGGAGCCGATCACGAGCAGTACTTC CASSPRGADHEQYF